This T cell receptor (beta chain) comes out of a study of blood T cell repertoires in COVID-19 (dated by TCRdb to 2018 to 2021). Study-wide context: Samples from collaborators originated in the United States, Italy and Spain and spanned both the acute and convalescent phases of COVID-19. The prospective study material was composed of cDNA or gDNA derived from T cells, B-cell-depleted T cells, or PBMCs. Deeply sampled blood TCRbeta repertoires from subjects exposed to, actively infected with, or recovered from COVID-19 were included in the dataset. The repertoires were released in a freely available public database meant as a resource for research on the immune response to SARS-CoV-2. The samples were drawn from two sources: the first 160 participants of the ongoing ImmuneRACE study, and 1,000 to 1,500 subjects contributed by 6 global collaborators. A de-identified subject ID, COVID-19 status, age in years and sex were almost always included in the sample metadata. Where available, HLA class I and class II types were taken from metadata supplied by the sample provider and were not determined by assay-based typing. Results the study describes overall, beyond this receptor: The quantity of clinical and demographic metadata differed by source and by participant and was supplied without curation.

The CDR3, cysteine through phenylalanine, is 12 amino acids long. Of the read, only the CDR3 DNA is kept; its 36 bases are in frame from base 1. CDR1 and CDR2, per the germline V gene, are KGHDR and SFDVKD. The junction shows trimming of 7 bases on V and 7 bases on J, plus 10 bases between the germline ends. Collaborating institutions collected whole blood in K2EDTA tubes following their own protocols. For TCRbeta analysis, collaborators shipped samples in one of three forms: frozen whole blood, isolated PBMCs, or DNA extracted from either of those sample types. The immunoSEQ Assay, a bias-controlled multiplex PCR, was used to amplify TCRbeta CDR3 regions from genomic DNA. Per the original workflow: The number of nucleated cells in each sample was estimated by amplification of reference gene primers within the assay. To quantify the absolute abundance of each unique TCRbeta CDR3 rearrangement, sequence reads were collapsed and filtered. For each sample, productive Simpson clonality was calculated as the square root of Simpson's diversity index across productive rearrangements. Drawn from immuneACCESS, this table holds only the in-frame rearrangements with V and J called that TCRdb kept. Clones are partly lost; checked studies trace under half to an unresolved V gene and leave the rest unexplained. That table furnishes V, J and clone size, whereas the DNA furnished D and trimming. For this sample the table gives 150,000 to 200,000 clones, of which approximately 92% were detected only once. The ten largest clones represent about 4.5% of the sample.

Comments on this clone: The target of this receptor is not known. No per-base quality is available; no much larger clone lies one base away.

The sequence joins TRBV24-1 to TRBJ2-1; the D gene is perhaps TRBD2, from 6 matching bases. The clonotype was recovered from a woman in her forties or fifties with acute or convalescent COVID-19. The sequenced material came from peripheral blood. The sequenced DNA: TGTGCCACCAGCCGGGGGAATAATGAGCAGTTCTTC. This yields the protein CATSRGNNEQFF.